A selection of T cell receptor beta chains follows, all from one sample in a study of technical replicates of blood from a few donors. Here immunoSEQ multiplex PCR was the method, and the copy in TCRdb shows in-frame clones only, minus some. This table has 68,000 or so clones, roughly 92% appearing once. Sequencing was performed on T cells isolated from PBMCs. These receptors originate from a human donor in good health. Each CDR3 is given with its conserved first and last residue. Fields, in order: clone size, J gene, V gene, D gene, CDR3 protein, CDR3 DNA. The D gene is left open where the match is weak. Only part of the rows carry a size: once, few, many, or a class if the clone is expanded.

once,TRBJ2-1,TRBV25-1,TRBD2,CASSGTSGPYNEQFF,TGTGCCAGCAGTGGAACTAGCGGGCCTTACAATGAGCAGTTCTTC
NA,TRBJ2-1,TRBV4-3,NA,CASSQQGNEQFF,TGCGCCAGCAGCCAACAGGGAAATGAGCAGTTCTTC
NA,TRBJ2-7,TRBV10-3,NA,CATSLDSYEQYF,TGTGCCACCTCCCTCGACAGCTACGAGCAGTACTTC
NA,TRBJ1-5,TRBV27,NA,CASSFGDTQPQHF,TGTGCCAGCAGTTTTGGGGACACTCAGCCCCAGCATTTT
NA,TRBJ1-1,TRBV28,NA,CASSGGRPGAFF,TGTGCCAGCAGCGGGGGGAGGCCCGGAGCTTTCTTT
NA,TRBJ2-2,TRBV10-1,TRBD1,CASSALLTGATGELFF,TGCGCCAGCAGTGCCTTATTGACAGGGGCCACCGGGGAGCTGTTTTTT
NA,TRBJ1-3,TRBV5-1,NA,CASSLGRGGGNTIYF,TGCGCCAGCAGCTTGGGCAGGGGTGGTGGAAACACCATATATTTT
NA,TRBJ2-5,TRBV11-3,TRBD2,CASSLSGGPQETQYF,TGTGCCAGCAGCTTAAGCGGGGGCCCACAAGAGACCCAGTACTTC
NA,TRBJ1-5,TRBV5-1,NA,CASSVDSYQPQHF,TGCGCCAGCAGCGTGGACAGCTATCAGCCCCAGCATTTT
NA,TRBJ2-1,TRBV4-1,TRBD2,CASSPGEGGPYEQFF,TGCGCCAGCAGCCCCGGAGAGGGAGGGCCCTATGAGCAGTTCTTC
once,TRBJ2-1,TRBV6-1,TRBD2,CASSDGLVTLNEQFF,TGTGCCAGCAGTGACGGACTAGTAACTCTCAATGAGCAGTTCTTC
NA,TRBJ2-7,TRBV30,NA,CAWSGRDEQYF,TGTGCCTGGAGCGGCAGGGACGAGCAGTACTTC
NA,TRBJ2-7,TRBV2,NA,CASSEASSLRYEQYF,TGTGCCAGCAGTGAAGCCTCATCGCTGAGGTACGAGCAGTACTTC
NA,TRBJ2-1,TRBV10-1,NA,CASSAGQSLYNEQFF,TGCGCCAGCAGTGCAGGACAGTCACTTTACAATGAGCAGTTCTTC
NA,TRBJ2-3,TRBV4-3,TRBD2,CASSQDLAGGPDTQYF,TGCGCCAGCAGCCAAGATTTAGCGGGAGGGCCAGATACGCAGTATTTT
NA,TRBJ2-7,TRBV10-3,NA,CAISVQGAYEQYF,TGTGCCATCAGTGTACAGGGTGCCTACGAGCAGTACTTC
NA,TRBJ1-5,TRBV9,NA,CASSVGGRRHQPQHF,TGTGCCAGCAGCGTAGGTGGCAGGCGCCATCAGCCCCAGCATTTT
NA,TRBJ1-1,TRBV7-8,TRBD1,CASSTGGWTEAFF,TGTGCCAGCAGCACAGGGGGTTGGACTGAAGCTTTCTTT
NA,TRBJ2-2,TRBV11-3,NA,CASGSRDTGELFF,TGTGCCAGCGGTTCCCGGGACACCGGGGAGCTGTTTTTT
NA,TRBJ2-7,TRBV6-6,NA,CASRLYDSYEQYF,TGTGCCAGCAGATTATACGACAGTTACGAGCAGTACTTC
NA,TRBJ1-1,TRBV6-5,TRBD1,CASRLTGDTEAFF,TGTGCCAGCAGACTCACAGGGGACACTGAAGCTTTCTTT
NA,TRBJ2-7,TRBV10-3,TRBD1,CAISESDRGGYEQYF,TGTGCCATCAGTGAATCGGACAGGGGAGGGTACGAGCAGTACTTC
NA,TRBJ2-1,TRBV23-1,TRBD1,CASSQSIRGQVDNEQFF,TGCGCCAGCAGTCAATCGATCCGAGGACAGGTCGACAATGAGCAGTTCTTC
NA,TRBJ2-7,TRBV5-6,NA,CASSFLDRSHEQYF,TGTGCCAGCAGCTTCTTAGACAGGTCCCACGAGCAGTACTTC